This TCR beta chain stems from a study of blood T cell repertoires in COVID-19. Study in general: The analysed material was cDNA or gDNA that came from T cells, B-cell-depleted T cells, or PBMCs.

The CDR3 is 14 amino acids. CDR1 ENHRY and CDR2 SYGVKD come from the germline V gene. V was pared by 11 bases and J by 2 bases, with 18 bases between. How the authors handled the data: Reference gene primer amplification gave estimated nucleated cell counts. Measured with immunoSEQ multiplex PCR; TCRdb has only the in-frame clones, and not every one. The V and J calls and clone size come from that table; D and trimming were worked out from the DNA. Found here are about 480,000 clones, about 90% of them singletons; the top ten hold 1.5% to 2%. Participant ages covered roughly 18 to 89 years across 20 to 25 US areas. Participants had their cohort set by participant-reported clinical history.

Sequenced input: PBMCs or T cells enriched from blood (not recorded which). The sequence derives from a woman aged 18 to 35 with acute COVID-19. The chain has TRBV10-3 and TRBJ1-1; tentative D call: TRBD1 (5 bases). The CDR3 sequence is CAATAFQGNTEAFF. The CDR3 DNA is TGTGCCGCGACCGCGTTTCAGGGTAACACTGAAGCTTTCTTT.